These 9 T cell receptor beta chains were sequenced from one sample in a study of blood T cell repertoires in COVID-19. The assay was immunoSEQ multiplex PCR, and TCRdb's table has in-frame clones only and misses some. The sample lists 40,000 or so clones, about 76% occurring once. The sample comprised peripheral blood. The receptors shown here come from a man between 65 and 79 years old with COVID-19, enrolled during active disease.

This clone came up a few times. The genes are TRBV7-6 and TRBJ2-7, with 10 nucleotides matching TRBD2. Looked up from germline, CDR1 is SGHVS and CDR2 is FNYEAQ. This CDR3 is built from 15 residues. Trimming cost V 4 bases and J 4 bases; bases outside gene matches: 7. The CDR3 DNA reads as TGTGCCAGCAGCTCCACTAGCGGGGATTTATACGAGCAGTACTTC. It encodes CASSSTSGDLYEQYF.

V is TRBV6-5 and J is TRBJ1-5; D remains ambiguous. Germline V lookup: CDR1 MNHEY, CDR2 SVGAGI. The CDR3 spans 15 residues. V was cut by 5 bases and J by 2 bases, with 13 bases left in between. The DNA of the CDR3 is TGTGCCAGCAGTCTCGAACGTGCGGGCAATCAGCCCCAGCATTTT. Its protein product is CASSLERAGNQPQHF.

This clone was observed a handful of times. In DNA form, the CDR3 reads TGTGCCATCAGACCAACGGGTGATAATTCACCCCTCCACTTT. Residues: CAIRPTGDNSPLHF. V is TRBV10-3 and J is TRBJ1-6, with D unresolved. Trimming shortened V by 6 bases and J by 5 bases, and 11 bases separated the two germline ends. Looked up from germline, CDR1 is ENHRY and CDR2 is SYGVKD. The CDR3 covers 14 residues.

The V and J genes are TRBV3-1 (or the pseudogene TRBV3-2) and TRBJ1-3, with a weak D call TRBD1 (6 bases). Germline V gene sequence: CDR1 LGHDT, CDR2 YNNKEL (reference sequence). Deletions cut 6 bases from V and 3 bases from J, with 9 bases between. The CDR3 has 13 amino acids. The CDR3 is CASSTGSGNTIYF. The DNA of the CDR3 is TGTGCCAGCAGTACAGGGAGTGGAAACACCATATATTTT.

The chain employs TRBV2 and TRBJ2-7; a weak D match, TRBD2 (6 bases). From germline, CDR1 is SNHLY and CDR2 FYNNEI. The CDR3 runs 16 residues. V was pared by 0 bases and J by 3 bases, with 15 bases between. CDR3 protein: CASSEAYSGGIYEQYF. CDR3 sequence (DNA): TGTGCCAGCAGTGAAGCTTACTCCGGGGGTATCTACGAGCAGTACTTC.

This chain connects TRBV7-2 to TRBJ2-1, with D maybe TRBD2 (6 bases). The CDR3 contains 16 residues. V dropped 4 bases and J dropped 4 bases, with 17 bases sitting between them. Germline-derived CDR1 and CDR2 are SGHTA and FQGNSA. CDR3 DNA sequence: TGTGCCAGCAGCTCCCCCGGGACTCCCAGGTACAATGAGCAGTTCTTC. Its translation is CASSSPGTPRYNEQFF.

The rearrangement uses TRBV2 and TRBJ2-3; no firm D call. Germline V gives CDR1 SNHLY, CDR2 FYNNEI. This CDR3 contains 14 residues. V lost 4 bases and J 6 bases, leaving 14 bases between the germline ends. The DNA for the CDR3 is TGTGCCAGCAGTGTCGGCGGTAGCTGGGATACGCAGTATTTT. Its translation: CASSVGGSWDTQYF. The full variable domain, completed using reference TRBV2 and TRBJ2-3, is EPEVTQTPSHQVTQMGQEVILRCVPISNHLYFYWYRQILGQKVEFLVSFYNNEISEKSEIFDDQFSVERPDGSNFTLKIRSTKLEDSAMYFCASSVGGSWDTQYFGPGTRLTVL.

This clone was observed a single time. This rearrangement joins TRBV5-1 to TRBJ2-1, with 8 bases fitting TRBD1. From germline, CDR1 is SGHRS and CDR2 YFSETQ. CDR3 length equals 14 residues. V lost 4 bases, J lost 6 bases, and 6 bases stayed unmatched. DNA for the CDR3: TGCGCCAGCAGCCGGGGACAGGAGCCCAATGAGCAGTTCTTC. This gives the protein CASSRGQEPNEQFF.

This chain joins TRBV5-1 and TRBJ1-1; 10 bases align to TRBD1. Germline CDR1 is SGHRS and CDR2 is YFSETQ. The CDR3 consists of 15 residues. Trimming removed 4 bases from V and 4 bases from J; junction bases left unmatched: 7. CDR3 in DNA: TGCGCCAGCAGCGAACGGACAGGGGGTACCACTGAAGCTTTCTTT. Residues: CASSERTGGTTEAFF.